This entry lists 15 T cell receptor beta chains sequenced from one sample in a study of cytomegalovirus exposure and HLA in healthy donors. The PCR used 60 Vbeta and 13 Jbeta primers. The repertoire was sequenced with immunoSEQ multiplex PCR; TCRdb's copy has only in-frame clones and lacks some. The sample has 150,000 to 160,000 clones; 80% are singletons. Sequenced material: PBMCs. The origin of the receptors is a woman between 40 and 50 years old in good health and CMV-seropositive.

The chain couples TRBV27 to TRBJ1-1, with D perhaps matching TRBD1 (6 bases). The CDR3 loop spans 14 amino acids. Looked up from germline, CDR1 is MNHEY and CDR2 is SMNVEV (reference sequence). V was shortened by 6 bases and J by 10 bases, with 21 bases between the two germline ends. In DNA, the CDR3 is TGTGCCAGCAGATCACAGGGAATGAGATGGGGAGCTTTCTTT. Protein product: CASRSQGMRWGAFF.

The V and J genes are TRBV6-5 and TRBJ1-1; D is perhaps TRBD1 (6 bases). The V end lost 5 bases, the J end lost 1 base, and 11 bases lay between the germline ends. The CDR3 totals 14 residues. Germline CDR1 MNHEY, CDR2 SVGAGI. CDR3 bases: TGTGCCAGCAGTCAACAACAGGGGAACACTGAAGCTTTCTTT. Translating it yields CASSQQQGNTEAFF.

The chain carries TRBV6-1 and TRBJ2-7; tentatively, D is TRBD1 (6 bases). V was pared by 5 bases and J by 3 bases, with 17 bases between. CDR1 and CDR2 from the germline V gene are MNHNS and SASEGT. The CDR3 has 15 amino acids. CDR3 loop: CASSKNGQPNYEQYF. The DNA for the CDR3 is TGTGCCAGCAGTAAAAATGGACAGCCCAACTACGAGCAGTACTTC.

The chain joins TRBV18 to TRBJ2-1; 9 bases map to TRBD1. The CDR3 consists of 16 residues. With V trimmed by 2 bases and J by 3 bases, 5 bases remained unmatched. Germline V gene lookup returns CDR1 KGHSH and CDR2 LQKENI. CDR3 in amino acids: CASSPYETGGYNEQFF. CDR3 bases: TGTGCCAGCTCACCATATGAGACAGGGGGCTACAATGAGCAGTTCTTC.

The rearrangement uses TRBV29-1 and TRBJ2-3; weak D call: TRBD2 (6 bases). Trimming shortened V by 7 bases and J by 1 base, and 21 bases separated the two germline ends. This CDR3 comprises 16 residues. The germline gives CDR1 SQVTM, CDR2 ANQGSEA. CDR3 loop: CSAALYGSRGTDTQYF. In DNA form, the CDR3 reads TGCAGCGCCGCCTTATACGGGAGTAGAGGCACAGATACGCAGTATTTT.

The DNA of the CDR3 is TGTGCCAGCAGCTCAGGCGGGGGTTCCTACAATGAGCAGTTCTTC. This encodes CASSSGGGSYNEQFF. The chain combines TRBV7-6 with TRBJ2-1; 7 nucleotides agree with TRBD2. Per the germline V gene, CDR1 is SGHVS and CDR2 is FNYEAQ. The junction had 4 bases not matched to a gene; V was cut back by 4 bases and J by 1 base. The CDR3 covers 15 residues.

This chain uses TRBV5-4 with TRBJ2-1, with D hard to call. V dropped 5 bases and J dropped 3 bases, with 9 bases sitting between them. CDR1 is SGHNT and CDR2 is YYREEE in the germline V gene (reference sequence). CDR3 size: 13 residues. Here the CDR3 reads CASRSLDYNEQFF. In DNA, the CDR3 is TGTGCCAGCAGATCGCTAGACTACAATGAGCAGTTCTTC.

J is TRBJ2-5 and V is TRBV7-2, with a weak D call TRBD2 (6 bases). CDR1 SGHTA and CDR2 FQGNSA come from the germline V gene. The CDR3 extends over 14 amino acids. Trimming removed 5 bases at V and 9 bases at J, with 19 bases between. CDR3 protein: CASSRKELREAQYF. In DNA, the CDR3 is TGTGCCAGCAGCCGAAAAGAATTGAGGGAGGCCCAGTACTTC.

Here the CDR3 reads CASEPVGNTIYF. In DNA form, the CDR3 reads TGTGCCAGCGAACCAGTCGGAAACACCATATATTTT. J is TRBJ1-3 and V is TRBV7-9; D is unresolved. The CDR3 runs 12 residues. The V and J ends lost 8 bases and 4 bases respectively, with 9 bases between them. In germline, CDR1 is SEHNR, CDR2 FQNEAQ (reference sequence).

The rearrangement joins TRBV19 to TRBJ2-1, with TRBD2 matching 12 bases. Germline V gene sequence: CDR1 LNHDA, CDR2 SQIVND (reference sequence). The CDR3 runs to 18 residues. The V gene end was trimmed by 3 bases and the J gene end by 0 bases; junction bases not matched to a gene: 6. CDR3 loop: CASSILGLAGYSYNEQFF. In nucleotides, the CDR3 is TGTGCCAGTAGTATTCTGGGACTAGCGGGTTACTCCTACAATGAGCAGTTCTTC.

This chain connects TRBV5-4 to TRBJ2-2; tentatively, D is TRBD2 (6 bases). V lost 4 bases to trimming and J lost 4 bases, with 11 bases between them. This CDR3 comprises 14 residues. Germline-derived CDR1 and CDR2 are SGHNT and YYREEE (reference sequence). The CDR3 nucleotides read TGTGCCAGCAGCCCGGGGGTAGCCACCGGGGAGCTGTTTTTT. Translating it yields CASSPGVATGELFF.

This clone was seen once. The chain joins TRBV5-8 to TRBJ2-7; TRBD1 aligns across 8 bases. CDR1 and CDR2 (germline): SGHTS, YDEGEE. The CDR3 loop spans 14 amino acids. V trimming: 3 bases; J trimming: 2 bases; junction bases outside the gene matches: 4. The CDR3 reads CASSWTGSTYEQYF. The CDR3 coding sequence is TGTGCCAGCAGCTGGACAGGGTCTACCTACGAGCAGTACTTC.

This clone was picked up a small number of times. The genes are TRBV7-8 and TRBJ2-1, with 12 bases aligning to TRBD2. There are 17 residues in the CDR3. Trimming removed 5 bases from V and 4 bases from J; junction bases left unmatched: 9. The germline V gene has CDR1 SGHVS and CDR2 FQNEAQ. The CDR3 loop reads CASSHLAGGMVYNEQFF. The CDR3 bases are TGTGCCAGCAGCCACCTAGCGGGAGGGATGGTTTACAATGAGCAGTTCTTC.

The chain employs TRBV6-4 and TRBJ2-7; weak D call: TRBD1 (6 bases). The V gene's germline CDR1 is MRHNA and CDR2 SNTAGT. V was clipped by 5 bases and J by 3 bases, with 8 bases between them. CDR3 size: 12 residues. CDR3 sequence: CASSRGNYEQYF. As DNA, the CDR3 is TGTGCCAGCAGTAGGGGGAACTACGAGCAGTACTTC.

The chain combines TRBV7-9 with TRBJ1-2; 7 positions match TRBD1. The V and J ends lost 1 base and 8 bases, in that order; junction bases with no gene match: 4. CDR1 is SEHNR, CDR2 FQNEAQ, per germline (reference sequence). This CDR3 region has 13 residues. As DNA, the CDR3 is TGTGCCAGCAGCTTAGGGACAGGAGCGGGCTACACCTTC. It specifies CASSLGTGAGYTF.